A selection of T cell receptor beta chains follows, all from one sample in a study of metastatic and nonmetastatic thyroid tumors. TCRdb reprocessed the PCR reads using MiXCR. The data show 20,000 or so clones, more than 14% seen once. The sample comprised tumor tissue. The receptors originated from a female donor with papillary thyroid cancer or a benign thyroid nodule (not recorded which). Some clones in this sample may be carry-over from other donors' samples. CDR3s include the opening cysteine and the closing phenylalanine or tryptophan. The order of the fields is J gene, V gene, CDR3 length, CDR3 protein.

J: TRBJ1-4; V: TRBV4-1; length: 17; CDR3: CASSQDWLGQGDEKLFF
J: TRBJ2-2; V: TRBV9; length: 14; CDR3: CASSPHYLTGELFF
J: TRBJ2-7; V: TRBV5-1; length: 14; CDR3: CASSLLSGRYEQYF
J: TRBJ2-7; V: TRBV13; length: 12; CDR3: CASSSDSYEQYF
J: TRBJ2-5; V: TRBV12-5; length: 16; CDR3: CASGLSGRTDKETQYF
J: TRBJ2-2; V: TRBV5-1; length: 14; CDR3: CASSRLENTGELFF
J: TRBJ2-7; V: TRBV4-1; length: 16; CDR3: CASSQGNSGSRKEQYF
J: TRBJ2-5; V: TRBV24-1; length: 19; CDR3: CATSDPRHEQWKRQETQYF
J: TRBJ2-3; V: TRBV18; length: 18; CDR3: CASSPPLMSGRGTDTQYF
J: TRBJ1-2; V: TRBV5-6; length: 14; CDR3: CASSSGTGGYGYTF
J: TRBJ1-2; V: TRBV3-1; length: 14; CDR3: CASSHSGQNYGYTF
J: TRBJ1-5; V: TRBV15; length: 16; CDR3: CATSRDRGGYNQPQHF
J: TRBJ1-2; V: TRBV5-4; length: 14; CDR3: CASRSRVENDGYTF
J: TRBJ2-7; V: TRBV6-1; length: 15; CDR3: CASIRGEGETGEQYF
J: TRBJ2-7; V: TRBV24-1; length: 12; CDR3: CATSDPTVEQYF
J: TRBJ2-5; V: TRBV25-1; length: 13; CDR3: CASGTGMGGTQYF
J: TRBJ2-3; V: TRBV10-2; length: 15; CDR3: CASSQLAGVTDTQYF
J: TRBJ2-3; V: TRBV30; length: 14; CDR3: CAWRGRSITDTQYF
J: TRBJ2-2; V: TRBV20-1; length: 15; CDR3: CSARETGRPTGELFF
J: TRBJ2-1; V: TRBV18; length: 18; CDR3: CASSPLSDSRFSYNEQFF
J: TRBJ1-3; V: TRBV19; length: 15; CDR3: CASSPAGTSGNTIYF
J: TRBJ2-1; V: TRBV12-3/TRBV12-4; length: 12; CDR3: CASSLRPNEQFF